Shown below are 8 T cell receptor beta chains from a single sample sequenced in a study of cytomegalovirus exposure and HLA in healthy donors. 60 Vbeta and 13 Jbeta primers were used in PCR. Clones were read by immunoSEQ multiplex PCR, and TCRdb kept only the in-frame ones, dropping some. The sample shows approximately 150,000 clones, more than 70% of them seen only once. The sample comprised PBMCs. Receptor source: a woman aged 60-75 years in good health and CMV-seronegative.

This chain connects TRBV13 to TRBJ2-7; no firm D call. The germline V gene has CDR1 PRHDT and CDR2 FYEKMQ (reference sequence). Between the trimmed V and J ends, which lost 3 bases and 2 bases, there was a span of 17 bases. This CDR3 comprises 16 residues. In DNA form, the CDR3 reads TGTGCCAGCAGCTTTATGGGCAAGAGCCCCGCCTACGAGCAGTACTTC. Encoded protein: CASSFMGKSPAYEQYF.

This clone was recorded a few times. The chain joins TRBV27 to TRBJ1-5; 7 bases match TRBD1. The CDR3 loop spans 17 amino acids. V trimming: 6 bases; J trimming: 0 bases; junction bases outside the gene matches: 11. Germline lookup yields CDR1 MNHEY and CDR2 SMNVEV (reference sequence). Here the CDR3 DNA reads TGTGCCAGCAGCGAGATTGGAGGGGGCTATAGCAATCAGCCCCAGCATTTT. Its translation: CASSEIGGGYSNQPQHF.

The chain uses TRBV19 and TRBJ2-1; 11 bases align to TRBD2. The germline CDR1 and CDR2 sequences are LNHDA and SQIVND (reference sequence). The CDR3 length is 16 residues. V shed 4 bases, J shed 4 bases, and the junction held 6 bases outside the gene matches. The CDR3 DNA reads TGTGCCAGTAGTACCCCCCTAGCGGGAGGTTACAATGAGCAGTTCTTC. Translation: CASSTPLAGGYNEQFF.

The chain recombines TRBV14 with TRBJ1-4, with D perhaps TRBD1 (5 bases). CDR1 SGHDN and CDR2 FVKESK come from the germline V gene. The CDR3 is made up of 16 amino acids. The V and J ends lost 1 base and 1 base respectively, with 10 bases between them. The CDR3 DNA follows: TGTGCCAGCAGCCAAGCGTTGGGGGGAACTAATGAAAAACTGTTTTTT. Translated, it gives CASSQALGGTNEKLFF.

The J gene is TRBJ1-5, the V gene TRBV19; TRBD1 matches 8 bases. CDR3 length equals 15 residues. V shed 9 bases, J shed 2 bases, and the junction held 9 bases outside the gene matches. Germline V gene sequence: CDR1 LNHDA, CDR2 SQIVND (reference sequence). Written as DNA, the CDR3 is TGTGCCAGCCGCCATGGGGGACAGGGCAATCAGCCCCAGCATTTT. Protein: CASRHGGQGNQPQHF.

This clone has just a few counts. The chain couples TRBV27 to TRBJ1-2, with D possibly matching TRBD1 (6 bases). The V end lost 2 bases, the J end lost 6 bases, and 16 bases lay between the germline ends. Germline CDR1 reads MNHEY; CDR2 reads SMNVEV (reference sequence). This CDR3 is 15 amino acids long. The chain's CDR3 is CASSLRQGSPDGYTF. CDR3 coding DNA: TGTGCCAGCAGTTTAAGGCAGGGGTCCCCGGATGGCTACACCTTC.

This clone has just one count. The chain is built from TRBV28 and TRBJ1-2, with D possibly matching TRBD1 (5 bases). The V end lost 6 bases, the J end lost 3 bases, and 17 bases lay between the germline ends. Germline V gives CDR1 MDHEN, CDR2 SYDVKM. CDR3 length equals 15 residues. DNA for the CDR3: TGTGCCAGCAGGAATTCCCCAACAGGAGACTATGGCTACACCTTC. Its translation: CASRNSPTGDYGYTF.

The chain combines TRBV7-3 with TRBJ2-5, with a tentative D call TRBD2 (6 bases). The CDR3 has 14 amino acids. V was pared by 0 bases and J by 3 bases, with 8 bases between. CDR1 SGHTA and CDR2 FQGTGA come from the germline V gene. CDR3 region: CASSLTGRKETQYF. In DNA form, the CDR3 reads TGTGCCAGCAGCTTAACGGGGAGGAAAGAGACCCAGTACTTC.